This TCR beta chain was sequenced in a study of cytomegalovirus exposure and HLA in healthy donors. This clone was seen only once. Its antigen is still unknown. The germline V gene has CDR1 MGHDK and CDR2 SYGVNS. This CDR3 is 15 amino acids long. V lost 8 bases and J lost 2, with 19 bases in between. Sequencing used immunoSEQ multiplex PCR; TCRdb keeps in-frame clones, though not all of them. The sample carries around 98,000 clones, less than 90% recorded once. General study points: First-cohort TCR clusters were later found to tend to co-occur in the approximately 120 validation repertoires.

The sample consisted of PBMCs. The clonotype was recovered from a man younger than 35 in good health and CMV-seropositive. The chain recombines TRBV25-1 with TRBJ2-7; D is perhaps TRBD1 (6 bases). CDR3 sequence reads: CASSNSGAGTYEQYF. CDR3 sequence (DNA): TGTGCCAGCTCTAACTCAGGGGCAGGAACCTACGAGCAGTACTTC.